A single sample gave rise to the 16 T cell receptor beta chains below, sequenced in a study of regulatory T cells in long-lasting Graves disease. Noted time point: persistent/refractory GD, antithyroid drugs over 5 years with positive TRAb. Following extraction of RNA from PBMCs, that RNA was used to make the TCR library. TCR beta libraries were built with iRepertoire HTBI primers and Arm-PCR of CDR3 regions. One entry per CDR3 protein, called by TCRdb with MiXCR from the multiplex PCR reads. This table holds fewer than 450,000 distinct CDR3 sequences, about 20% found once. This specimen was peripheral blood mononuclear cells (PBMCs), taken when the disease was refractory, from a patient treated with antithyroid drugs. These receptors came from a female donor with Graves disease.

The rearrangement joins TRBV7-2 to TRBJ1-3, with 8 bases fitting TRBD1. The CDR3 sequence is 18 residues long. With 5 bases clipped from V and 1 base from J, the junction kept 13 bases outside the gene matches. Germline assignment: CDR1 SGHTA and CDR2 FQGNSA. This CDR3 reads CASSPTGTGHLSGNTIYF. CDR3 sequence (DNA): TGTGCCAGCAGCCCGACCGGGACAGGTCACCTTTCTGGAAACACCATATATTTT. Supplemented by reference TRBV7-2 and TRBJ1-3, the full variable domain reads GAGVSQSPSNKVTEKGKDVELRCDPISGHTALYWYRQSLGQGLEFLIYFQGNSAPDKSGLPSDRFSAERTGGSVSTLTIQRTQQEDSAVYLCASSPTGTGHLSGNTIYFGEGSWLTVV.

This clonotype was recorded a few times. This rearrangement joins TRBV5-1 to TRBJ2-7; TRBD2 agrees at 8 bases. J was trimmed by 0 bases and V by 4 bases; bases with no gene match: 6. Germline CDR1 SGHRS, CDR2 YFSETQ. The CDR3 is made up of 15 amino acids. In DNA, the CDR3 is TGCGCCAGCAGCATAGTAGCGGGGAGCTCCTACGAGCAGTACTTC. This codes for CASSIVAGSSYEQYF. Based on the CDR3 plus reference TRBV5-1 and TRBJ2-7, the full variable domain is KAGVTQTPRYLIKTRGQQVTLSCSPISGHRSVSWYQQTPGQGLQFLFEYFSETQRNKGNFPGRFSGRQFSNSRSEMNVSTLELGDSALYLCASSIVAGSSYEQYFGPGTRLTVT.

The chain employs TRBV19 and TRBJ2-3, with TRBD2 identical over 13 bases. CDR1 LNHDA and CDR2 SQIVND come from the germline V gene (reference sequence). The CDR3 loop spans 19 amino acids. V shed 7 bases and J 5 bases; nucleotides not matched to a gene: 18. CDR3 sequence: CASKREELAGGPGGDTQYF. In DNA form, the CDR3 reads TGTGCCAGTAAACGCGAAGAACTAGCGGGAGGGCCGGGGGGAGATACGCAGTATTTT.

This clonotype has just a few counts. This chain connects TRBV5-1 to TRBJ2-7; 7 bases map to TRBD1. The junction had 5 bases not matched to a gene; V was cut back by 1 base and J by 4 bases. CDR1 and CDR2 from the germline V gene are SGHRS and YFSETQ. The CDR3 contains 14 residues. This CDR3 is CASSLSGQAYEQYF. The CDR3 region has the DNA TGCGCCAGCAGCTTGAGTGGACAGGCTTACGAGCAGTACTTC.

This rearrangement joins TRBV18 to TRBJ1-1; 9 nucleotides agree with TRBD1. V shed 6 bases and J 3 bases; nucleotides not matched to a gene: 8. Germline CDR1 and CDR2: KGHSH and LQKENI. The CDR3 is 15 residues long. The CDR3 loop is CASSYEQGAYTEAFF. DNA for the CDR3: TGTGCCAGCTCCTACGAACAGGGGGCATACACTGAAGCTTTCTTT.

The sample holds a few counts of this clonotype. Relative to the germline gene, one junction end is altered; a read error may explain this. This rearrangement joins TRBV6-1 to TRBJ2-5; 7 bases fit TRBD2. Germline assignment: CDR1 MNHNS and CDR2 SASEGT. This CDR3 has 17 residues. CDR3 sequence (DNA): TGTGCCAGCCGCTTCCGACCCCACAGCGGGAACCACGAGACCCAGTACTTC. This gives the protein CASRFRPHSGNHETQYF.

The chain employs TRBV20-1 and TRBJ2-5; no reliable D call. CDR1 DFQATT and CDR2 SNEGSKA come from the germline V gene (reference sequence). This CDR3 contains 11 residues. V dropped 3 bases and J dropped 3 bases, with 5 bases sitting between them. The CDR3 coding sequence is TGCAGTGCTAGTACGAAAGAGACCCAGTACTTC. Encoded protein: CSASTKETQYF.

CDR3 protein: CASSSGTGQTANTGELFF. CDR3 nucleotide sequence: TGTGCCAGCAGCTCCGGGACAGGGCAAACCGCGAACACCGGGGAGCTGTTTTTT. This chain uses TRBV2 with TRBJ2-2; 9 nucleotides agree with TRBD1. The V gene's germline CDR1 is SNHLY and CDR2 FYNNEI. Germline trimming cut 6 bases from V and 0 bases from J; bases unmatched to any gene: 11. This CDR3 has 18 residues. The whole variable domain, filled in from reference TRBV2 and TRBJ2-2, reads EPEVTQTPSHQVTQMGQEVILRCVPISNHLYFYWYRQILGQKVEFLVSFYNNEISEKSEIFDDQFSVERPDGSNFTLKIRSTKLEDSAMYFCASSSGTGQTANTGELFFGEGSRLTVL.

In this sample, this clonotype turned up many times. This rearrangement joins TRBV28 to TRBJ2-5; 8 bases are a match to TRBD1. This CDR3 is 14 amino acids long. V dropped 6 bases and J dropped 4; count of bases not matched to a gene: 7. Germline CDR1 and CDR2: MDHEN and SYDVKM. The CDR3 loop reads CASRLGTGVETQYF. In nucleotides, the CDR3 is TGTGCCAGCAGACTCGGGACAGGCGTAGAGACCCAGTACTTC.

This clonotype has at least ten counts. The chain links TRBV6-1 to TRBJ2-5; D is unclear. The germline gives CDR1 MNHNS, CDR2 SASEGT. The CDR3 consists of 18 residues. The V gene lost 6 bases and the J gene lost 4 bases, with 27 bases spanning the gap. In nucleotides, the CDR3 is TGTGCCAGCAGGAGAAGACCGGGCCCCGATTTTCGACGAGAGACCCAGTACTTC. This translates into CASRRRPGPDFRRETQYF.

This clonotype was observed a few times. The rearrangement links TRBV28 to TRBJ2-6; 7 bases agree with TRBD1. The CDR3 runs 16 residues. Germline loops: CDR1 MDHEN, CDR2 SYDVKM. The ends lost 4 bases at V and 2 bases at J; junction bases unmatched: 5. This CDR3 is CASSSPGTAGANVLTF. The CDR3 region has the DNA TGTGCCAGCAGTTCCCCAGGGACAGCTGGGGCCAACGTCCTGACTTTC.

The chain has TRBV7-3 and TRBJ2-7; 13 bases match TRBD2. The germline V gene encodes CDR1 SGHTA and CDR2 FQGTGA. V lost 5 bases, J lost 1 base, and 2 bases stayed unmatched. This CDR3 comprises 15 residues. The CDR3 nucleotides are TGTGCCAGCAGCCAACTAGCGGGAGGGTCCTACGAGCAGTACTTC. As protein: CASSQLAGGSYEQYF.

This clonotype was observed at least ten times. The CDR3 loop is CASRKALGGILGSPLHF. CDR3 in DNA: TGTGCCAGCAGAAAAGCGTTGGGGGGAATTCTTGGCTCACCCCTCCACTTT. The gene calls are TRBV6-2 or TRBV6-3 and TRBJ1-6, with a tentative D call TRBD1 (5 bases). V was trimmed by 6 bases and J by 10 bases, leaving 25 bases between them. The length of the CDR3 is 17 residues. CDR1 and CDR2 (germline): MNHEY, SVGEGT.

This clonotype has ten or more counts. The chain links TRBV6-5 to TRBJ2-7; TRBD2 might be the D (5 bases). Germline V CDR1 and CDR2: MNHEY, SVGAGI. V lost 0 bases to trimming and J lost 0 bases, with 9 bases between them. This CDR3 spans 15 amino acids. For the CDR3, the DNA is TGTGCCAGCAGTTACTCGAAAGGGAGCTCCTACGAGCAGTACTTC. Translation: CASSYSKGSSYEQYF.

This clonotype was seen more than once but under ten times. The chain joins TRBV7-2 to TRBJ1-5; tentative D call: TRBD1 (6 bases). Between the trimmed V and J ends, which lost 1 base and 5 bases, there was a span of 15 bases. The CDR3 spans 16 residues. Germline V gene sequence: CDR1 SGHTA, CDR2 FQGNSA. The CDR3 sequence is CASSLDGFGGHQPQHF. DNA of the CDR3: TGTGCCAGCAGCTTAGACGGATTTGGGGGCCATCAGCCCCAGCATTTT.

This chain joins TRBV15 and TRBJ2-7, with D tentatively TRBD1 (6 bases). V was trimmed by 4 bases and J by 0 bases, leaving 16 bases between them. The CDR3 sequence is 16 residues long. Germline V lookup: CDR1 LNHNV, CDR2 YYDKDF (reference sequence). CDR3 sequence reads: CATSTPMRGSSYEQYF. The CDR3 DNA reads as TGTGCCACCAGCACCCCAATGAGGGGGAGCTCCTACGAGCAGTACTTC. The whole variable domain, filled in from reference TRBV15 and TRBJ2-7, reads DAMVIQNPRYQVTQFGKPVTLSCSQTLNHNVMYWYQQKSSQAPKLLFHYYDKDFNNEADTPDNFQSRRPNTSFCFLDIRSPGLGDTAMYLCATSTPMRGSSYEQYFGPGTRLTVT.